This T cell receptor (beta chain) was found in a study of blood T cell repertoires in COVID-19. On the study more broadly: Whether acute or convalescent, the COVID-19 samples came from the United States, Italy and Spain.

In the source study's methods: Amplification of reference gene primers was used by the study to estimate nucleated cell counts. The table came from immunoSEQ multiplex PCR; TCRdb's copy has only in-frame clones and leaves some out. That table furnishes V, J and clone size, whereas the DNA furnished D and trimming. The sample includes about 410,000 clones, roughly 90% of them seen just once. The CDR3 totals 15 residues. The sequenced sample was peripheral blood. The clonotype was recovered from a woman aged 30 to 39 with active or convalescent COVID-19. V gene TRBV21-1 combines with J gene TRBJ1-1. TRBV21-1 counts as a pseudogene. Here the CDR3 reads CASSKEATVNTEAFF. The CDR3 DNA is TGTGCCAGCAGCAAAGAAGCGACCGTGAACACTGAAGCTTTCTTT.